This passage covers 21 T cell receptor beta chains from one sample sequenced in a study of Graves' ophthalmopathy and Graves' hyperthyroidism. As the template, RNA transcripts were used to amplify TCR beta CDR3 regions. Following a first-round RT-PCR that used HTBI primers, a second-round multiplex PCR was carried out. TCRdb reanalysed the multiplex PCR reads using MiXCR and keeps one entry per CDR3 protein. The top ten clones hold about 9.5% of a sample with 150,000 to 200,000 distinct CDR3 sequences, 30% to 45% of them seen once. Sequenced: peripheral blood. The origin of the receptors is a man aged 25 to 40 with Graves' ophthalmopathy.

The genes are TRBV28 and TRBJ1-2; no firm D call. CDR3 length: 13 residues. CDR1 is MDHEN and CDR2 is SYDVKM in the germline V gene. V was trimmed by 2 bases and J by 6 bases, leaving 10 bases between them. The CDR3 is CASSLGQDHGYTF. In DNA, the CDR3 is TGTGCCAGCAGTTTAGGGCAGGACCATGGCTACACCTTC.

The table lists this clonotype with many counts. The V call is TRBV11-2, the J call TRBJ2-7, with 10 positions matching TRBD2. CDR1 and CDR2 (germline): SGHAT, FQNNGV. Unmatched junction bases numbered 7, after V lost 1 base and J lost 1 base. This CDR3 has 17 residues. The CDR3 sequence is CASSLVFRTSGSYEQYF. The CDR3 DNA reads as TGTGCCAGCAGCTTAGTTTTTCGGACTAGCGGTTCCTACGAGCAGTACTTC. Based on the CDR3 plus reference TRBV11-2 and TRBJ2-7, the full variable domain is EAGVAQSPRYKIIEKRQSVAFWCNPISGHATLYWYQQILGQGPKLLIQFQNNGVVDDSQLPKDRFSAERLKGVDSTLKIQPAKLEDSAVYLCASSLVFRTSGSYEQYFGPGTRLTVT.

This clonotype was seen a few times. CDR3 loop: CASSGQGGGYTF. The CDR3 coding sequence is TGTGCCAGCTCCGGACAGGGAGGGGGCTACACCTTC. The V and J genes are TRBV6-1 and TRBJ1-2, with 8 bases that match TRBD1. The V segment lost 8 bases and the J segment 8 bases; nucleotides outside the gene matches: 7. The CDR3 sequence is 12 residues long. Germline V gives CDR1 MNHNS, CDR2 SASEGT.

DNA of the CDR3: TGTGCCAGCACCCCGGGACTAGCGGGCAGCTCCTACGAGCAGTACTTC. Translated: CASTPGLAGSSYEQYF. This rearrangement joins TRBV12-3 or TRBV12-4 to TRBJ2-7; the match to TRBD2 covers 12 bases. The CDR3 is 16 amino acids. Trimming at V came to 7 bases and at J to 0 bases, leaving 7 bases not matched to a gene.

This clonotype was detected ten times or more. The J gene is TRBJ1-5, the V gene TRBV30; D is unclear. The V gene's germline CDR1 is GTSNPN and CDR2 SVGIG (reference sequence). Trimming took 0 bases from V and 1 from J, leaving 4 bases between them. CDR3 length: 13 amino acids. Here the CDR3 reads CAWSVGSNQPQHF. In DNA, the CDR3 is TGTGCCTGGAGTGTTGGAAGCAATCAGCCCCAGCATTTT. The full variable domain, in which reference TRBV30 and TRBJ1-5 provide the parts outside the CDR3, is SQTIHQWPATLVQPVGSPLSLECTVEGTSNPNLYWYRQAAGRGLQLLFYSVGIGQISSEVPQNLSASRPQDRQFILSSKKLLLSDSGFYLCAWSVGSNQPQHFGDGTRLSIL.

This clonotype turned up a few times. This chain links TRBV12-3 or TRBV12-4 with TRBJ2-5; D remains ambiguous. The CDR3 is 13 amino acids. With 3 bases removed from V and 3 bases from J, the gap between germline ends came to 8 bases. As DNA, the CDR3 is TGTGCCAGCAGTTTCGCGGCCAAAGAGACCCAGTACTTC. Its translation: CASSFAAKETQYF.

This clonotype was observed many times. The chain combines TRBV25-1 with TRBJ2-7; 9 positions agree with TRBD1. Germline assignment: CDR1 MGHDK and CDR2 SYGVNS. With 4 bases clipped from V and 4 bases from J, the junction kept 8 bases outside the gene matches. CDR3 length equals 15 residues. CDR3 DNA sequence: TGTGCCAGCAGTGCTACGGACAGGGGCTCTTACGAGCAGTACTTC. It codes for CASSATDRGSYEQYF.

This clonotype was found many times. The chain combines TRBV28 with TRBJ2-4; D gene unclear. There are 17 residues in the CDR3. Trimming stripped 3 bases from V and 0 bases from J, with 15 bases between. CDR1 and CDR2 from the germline V gene are MDHEN and SYDVKM. The CDR3: CASSFNPRPLAKNIQYF. The CDR3 nucleotides read TGTGCCAGCAGTTTTAATCCCAGACCCCTAGCCAAAAACATTCAGTACTTC.

This chain connects TRBV12-3 or TRBV12-4 to TRBJ1-2; 10 bases align to TRBD1. The junction had 15 bases not matched to a gene; V was cut back by 6 bases and J by 8 bases. The CDR3 is made up of 16 amino acids. CDR3 amino acids: CASRDGDRGRLGGYTF. CDR3 DNA: TGTGCCAGCAGGGACGGGGACAGGGGACGCTTGGGGGGCTACACCTTC.

This clonotype was seen many times. J is TRBJ2-5 and V is TRBV10-3; TRBD1 matches at 10 bases. In germline, CDR1 is ENHRY, CDR2 SYGVKD. With 6 bases clipped from V and 8 bases from J, the junction kept 12 bases outside the gene matches. CDR3 length: 15 amino acids. Here the CDR3 reads CAIRGERQGASTQYF. Here the CDR3 DNA reads TGTGCCATCAGGGGTGAGCGACAGGGGGCGAGTACCCAGTACTTC.

Ten or more counts support this clonotype. The chain couples TRBV27 to TRBJ2-6; D could derive from TRBD1 or TRBD2 (5 bases each). The length of the CDR3 is 16 residues. Trimming pared 4 bases from V and 0 bases from J, leaving 10 bases between. Germline CDR1 and CDR2: MNHEY and SMNVEV (reference sequence). The chain's CDR3 is CASSWGRGSGANVLTF. The CDR3 DNA is TGTGCCAGCAGTTGGGGACGGGGCTCTGGGGCCAACGTCCTGACTTTC.

V is TRBV2 and J is TRBJ2-5, with 9 nucleotides matching TRBD1. V shed 5 bases, J shed 3 bases, and the junction held 4 bases outside the gene matches. Germline V CDR1 and CDR2: SNHLY, FYNNEI. CDR3 length: 14 residues. Written as DNA, the CDR3 is TGTGCCAGCAGTCGGGACAGGGCGAAAGAGACCCAGTACTTC. It encodes CASSRDRAKETQYF.

In this sample, this clonotype turned up many times. The genes are TRBV2 and TRBJ1-1, with a tentative D call TRBD1 (5 bases). Trimming took 7 bases from V and 4 from J, leaving 13 bases between them. This CDR3 has 13 amino acids. Germline values: CDR1 SNHLY, CDR2 FYNNEI. For the CDR3, the DNA is TGTGCCAGCAATAGGGGCGAGGTCACTGAAGCTTTCTTT. Translation gives CASNRGEVTEAFF.

V and J are TRBV12-3 or TRBV12-4 and TRBJ2-7; TRBD2 aligns across 15 bases. CDR3 length: 18 residues. The V gene end was trimmed by 3 bases and the J gene end by 7 bases; junction bases not matched to a gene: 13. For the CDR3, the DNA is TGTGCCAGCAGTTTCGACTTTGGACTAGCGGGAGGGCCGGGGGAGCAGTACTTC. Protein product: CASSFDFGLAGGPGEQYF.

This clonotype showed up many times. The V call is TRBV7-2, the J call TRBJ2-2, with D perhaps assigned TRBD1 or TRBD2 (5 bases each). CDR1 and CDR2 from the germline V gene are SGHTA and FQGNSA. The CDR3 runs to 14 residues. V was trimmed by 5 bases and J by 8 bases, leaving 15 bases between them. As DNA, the CDR3 is TGTGCCAGCAGCCCAGGGTCGAGCGGAGGGGAGCTGTTTTTT. Translated: CASSPGSSGGELFF.

This clonotype was picked up many times. The chain carries TRBV12-3 or TRBV12-4 and TRBJ1-1; D may be TRBD1 (6 bases). This CDR3 spans 14 amino acids. V was trimmed by 3 bases and J by 5 bases, leaving 13 bases between them. DNA for the CDR3: TGTGCCAGCAGTTTTCGGGGGGGGCTGACTGAAGCTTTCTTT. Encoded protein: CASSFRGGLTEAFF.

The rearrangement uses TRBV5-1 and TRBJ2-5; D gene ambiguous. CDR1 and CDR2 (germline): SGHRS, YFSETQ. This CDR3 has 14 amino acids. V shed 3 bases and J shed 2 bases, with 11 bases lying between them. In DNA form, the CDR3 reads TGCGCCAGCAGCTCGATCGAGGCTCAAGAGACCCAGTACTTC. Protein sequence: CASSSIEAQETQYF.

The V and J genes are TRBV6-2 or TRBV6-3 and TRBJ2-7; no clear D. V lost 5 bases to trimming and J lost 0 bases, with 11 bases between them. CDR3 length: 14 amino acids. Germline assignment: CDR1 MNHEY and CDR2 SVGEGT. The CDR3 protein is CASSLRSNSYEQYF. Here the CDR3 DNA reads TGTGCCAGCAGTCTCCGGTCTAACTCCTACGAGCAGTACTTC.

This clonotype was counted ten times or more. The chain employs TRBV7-9 and TRBJ2-7, with D perhaps matching TRBD2 (7 bases). This CDR3 is built from 15 residues. Germline CDR1 is SEHNR and CDR2 is FQNEAQ (reference sequence). The V gene lost 5 bases and the J gene lost 7 bases, with 21 bases spanning the gap. CDR3 region: CASSPRGGVLGEQYF. Here the CDR3 DNA reads TGTGCCAGCAGCCCTAGGGGGGGTGTCCTCGGGGAGCAGTACTTC.

This clonotype was found once. The gene calls are TRBV28 and TRBJ1-1; D remains ambiguous. Germline V gives CDR1 MDHEN, CDR2 SYDVKM. With 7 bases removed from V and 5 bases from J, the gap between germline ends came to 8 bases. The CDR3 loop spans 11 amino acids. The CDR3: CASIAQTEAFF. The CDR3 bases are TGTGCCAGCATTGCGCAAACTGAAGCTTTCTTT.

This sequence joins TRBV30 and TRBJ1-2; D gene uncertain. Trimming took 7 bases from V and 4 from J, leaving 16 bases between them. The germline CDR1 and CDR2 sequences are GTSNPN and SVGIG (reference sequence). The CDR3 has 13 amino acids. Here the CDR3 reads CALEDGESYGYTF. The DNA for the CDR3 is TGTGCCTTGGAGGACGGGGAATCCTATGGCTACACCTTC.